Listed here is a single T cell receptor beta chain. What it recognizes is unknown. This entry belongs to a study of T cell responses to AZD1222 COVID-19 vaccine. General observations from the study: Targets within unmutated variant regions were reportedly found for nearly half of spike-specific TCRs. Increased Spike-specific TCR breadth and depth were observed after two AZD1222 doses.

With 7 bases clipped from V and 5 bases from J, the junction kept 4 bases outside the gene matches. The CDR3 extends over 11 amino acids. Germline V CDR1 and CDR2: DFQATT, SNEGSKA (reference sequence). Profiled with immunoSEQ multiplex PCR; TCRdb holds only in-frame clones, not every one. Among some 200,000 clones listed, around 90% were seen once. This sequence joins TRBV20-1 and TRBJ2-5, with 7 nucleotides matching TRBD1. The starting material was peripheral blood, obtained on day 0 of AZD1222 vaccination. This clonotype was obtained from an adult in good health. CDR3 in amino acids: CSVARGETQYF. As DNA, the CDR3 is TGCAGTGTTGCCAGGGGGGAGACCCAGTACTTC.